This T cell receptor (beta chain) is from a study of shared clonotypes between healthy human individuals (TCRdb year 2020). Turning to the overall study: A couple of women and three men aged 18 to 49 years were included in the cohort. The study deeply sequenced blood TCR repertoires of about 5 healthy adults to estimate repertoire size and the extent of clonotype sharing between individuals. To increase sequencing depth and limit assay-specific biases, TCR repertoire library preparation and sequencing were carried out by different laboratories using diverse techniques. Each donor's leukapheresis produced roughly between roughly 0.85 and 10 billion PBMCs. Broader findings and caveats from the paper: The small number of donors limited the genetic and exposure-history diversity represented. Pairwise subsampling indicated that sequencing depth was expected to affect the degree of clonotype sharing among donors. Only blood was sampled, and tissue TCR repertoires likely differ from those in blood.

Using the deep immunoSEQ assay, TCR CDR3 regions were amplified from genomic DNA by multiplex PCR. Extracted genomic DNA from each cell subset was distributed evenly across all wells of several immunoSEQ 96-well plates, and each plate was treated as a replicate. For unsorted PBMC, each replicate PCR was loaded with about 300 ng genomic DNA, equivalent to roughly 33,000 T cell genomes. Unsorted PBMC genomic DNA was sequenced across ten immunoSEQ deep assay plates. Purified libraries were quantified with a Qubit 3.0 fluorometer, sized on a Bioanalyzer 2100, and re-quantified with the KAPA Library Quantification kit. Each immunoSEQ 96-well plate was sequenced on its own single-read 150-cycle Illumina NextSeq 550 flow cell. The original methods were these. Because the immunoSEQ output included only junctional sequences and no quality scores, the filtering could not be the same as the filtering used for full-length reads. Sequences were annotated with PyIR, a Python wrapper for IgBLAST v1.9, using IMGT germline references to assign V/J genes and CDR3. Reads were removed for weak V/J assignments (E-value above 1e-6), missing CDR3, stop codons, out-of-frame junctions, or ambiguous translated residues. V3J clonotypes were defined as sequences sharing the same inferred V gene, J gene, and CDR3 amino acid sequence. To compute the percentage overlap between repertoires, the number of shared unique clonotypes was divided by the size of the smaller repertoire. Three approaches were used to assess repertoire richness: RTK rarefaction, the Chao1 estimator, and Recon v2.1 estimates of unobserved clonotypes. In TCRdb, the immuneACCESS table is reduced to in-frame sequences with V and J assigned. These tables do not hold every clone; where another copy was compared, an unresolved V gene accounts for under half, and the others remain unexplained. V and J calls and clone size are those listed in that table; D and trimming were worked out from the DNA. The sample table holds hundreds of thousands of clones, of which roughly 72% were seen once. Around 12% of the sample is in the top ten clones.

A distance of 5 bases separates the germline ends of V and J, which lose 0 bases and 0 bases respectively. The cysteine opens and the phenylalanine closes a CDR3 of 14 amino acids. Only the CDR3 region is kept as DNA, spanning 42 bases read in frame from base 1. CDR1 and CDR2, per the germline V gene, are ENHRY and SYGVKD. Comment on this clone: Its antigen remains unidentified. No quality values exist for individual bases; no much larger clone is one base distant.

The donors were healthy, HIV-negative adults who had no recently reported acute infections or vaccinations. Every donor was a Caucasian adult residing in Nashville, Tennessee, USA. For unsorted samples, around 85 million PBMCs were counted, and genomic DNA was extracted using the QIAamp DNA Blood Mini kit. After blood collection by leukapheresis, PBMCs were isolated using Ficoll-Histopaque density gradient centrifugation and then cryopreserved in the vapor phase of liquid nitrogen. The receptor's source is a woman in her thirties or forties in good health. Some clones in this sample may be carry-over from other donors' samples. The chain is encoded by TRBV10-3 joined to TRBJ2-5; the D gene is not confidently resolved. Sequencing used PBMCs. The DNA is TGTGCCATCAGTGAGTCCGCCCACCAAGAGACCCAGTACTTC. It encodes CAISESAHQETQYF.